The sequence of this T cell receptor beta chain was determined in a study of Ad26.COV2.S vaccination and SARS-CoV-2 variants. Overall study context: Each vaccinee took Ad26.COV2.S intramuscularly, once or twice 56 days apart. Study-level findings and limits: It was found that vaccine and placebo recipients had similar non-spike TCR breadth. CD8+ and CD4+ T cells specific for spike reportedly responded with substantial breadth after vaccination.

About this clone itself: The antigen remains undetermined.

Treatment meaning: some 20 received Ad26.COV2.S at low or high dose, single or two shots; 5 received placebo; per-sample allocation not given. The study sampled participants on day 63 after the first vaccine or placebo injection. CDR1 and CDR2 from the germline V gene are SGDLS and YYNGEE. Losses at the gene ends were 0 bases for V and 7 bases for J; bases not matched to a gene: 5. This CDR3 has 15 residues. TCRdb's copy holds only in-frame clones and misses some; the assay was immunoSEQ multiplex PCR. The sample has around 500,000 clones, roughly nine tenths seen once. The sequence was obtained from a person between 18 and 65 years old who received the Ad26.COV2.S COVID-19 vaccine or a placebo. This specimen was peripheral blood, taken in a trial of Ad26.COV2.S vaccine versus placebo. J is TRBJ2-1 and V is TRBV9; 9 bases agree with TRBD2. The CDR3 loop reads CASSVGGRVGNEQFF. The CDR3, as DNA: TGTGCCAGCAGCGTAGGCGGGAGGGTGGGTAATGAGCAGTTCTTC.